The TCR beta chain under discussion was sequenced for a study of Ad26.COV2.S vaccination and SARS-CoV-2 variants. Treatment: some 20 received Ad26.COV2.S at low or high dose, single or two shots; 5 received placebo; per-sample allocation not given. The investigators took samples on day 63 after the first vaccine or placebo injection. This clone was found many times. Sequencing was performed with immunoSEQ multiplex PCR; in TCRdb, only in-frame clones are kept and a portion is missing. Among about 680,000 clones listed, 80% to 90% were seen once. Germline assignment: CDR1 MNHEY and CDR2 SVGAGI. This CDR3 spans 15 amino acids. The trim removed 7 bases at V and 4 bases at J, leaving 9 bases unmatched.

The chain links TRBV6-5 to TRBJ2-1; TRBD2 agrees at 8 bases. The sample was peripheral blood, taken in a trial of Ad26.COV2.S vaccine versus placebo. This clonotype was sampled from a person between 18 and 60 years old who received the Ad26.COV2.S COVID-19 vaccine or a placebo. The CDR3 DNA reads TGTGCCAGCACCCTCGGGAGGGGGACTTACAATGAGCAGTTCTTC. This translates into CASTLGRGTYNEQFF.